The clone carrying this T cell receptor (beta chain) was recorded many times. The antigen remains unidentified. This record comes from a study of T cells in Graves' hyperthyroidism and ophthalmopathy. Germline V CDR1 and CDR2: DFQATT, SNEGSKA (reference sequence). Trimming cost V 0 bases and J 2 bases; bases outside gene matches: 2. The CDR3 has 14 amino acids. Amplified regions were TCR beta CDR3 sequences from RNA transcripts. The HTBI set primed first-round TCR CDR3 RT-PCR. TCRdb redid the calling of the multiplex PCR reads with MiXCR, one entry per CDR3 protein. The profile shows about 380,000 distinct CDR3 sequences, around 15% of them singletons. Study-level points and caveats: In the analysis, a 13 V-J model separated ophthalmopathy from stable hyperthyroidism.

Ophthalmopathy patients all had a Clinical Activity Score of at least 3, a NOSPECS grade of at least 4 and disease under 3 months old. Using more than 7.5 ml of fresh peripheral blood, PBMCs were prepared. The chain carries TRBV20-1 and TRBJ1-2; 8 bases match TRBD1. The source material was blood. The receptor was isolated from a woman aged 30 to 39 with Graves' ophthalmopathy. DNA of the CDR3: TGCAGTGCTAGAGAACAGGGGGGAAACTATGGCTACACCTTC. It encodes CSAREQGGNYGYTF.